This TCR beta chain was identified in a study of OX40 agonist ivuxolimab in advanced cancers. Study-level background: Ivuxolimab was a fully human IgG2 agonistic monoclonal antibody targeting the costimulatory receptor OX40 (CD134). Intravenous ivuxolimab was administered to patients every 2 weeks at six dose levels: 0.01, 0.1, 0.3, 1.5, 3 and 10 mg/kg. Among the approximately 50 dose-escalation patients, some 19 had hepatocellular carcinoma, roughly 15 melanoma, 9 renal cell carcinoma and 9 head and neck cancer. In the dose-escalation cohort, 65% to 85% of patients were male, and the mean age was 60 years with a range of about 20 to 90. Patients were allowed to have had prior anti-PD-1, anti-PD-L1 or anti-CTLA-4 therapy, and approximately 40% of the dose-escalation patients had previously received checkpoint inhibitors. Three dose-escalation patients achieved partial responses, one with hepatocellular carcinoma and two with cutaneous melanoma. Peripheral TCRbeta sequencing was intended to test whether TCR sequence diversity was altered and clonal T-cell expansion was caused by ivuxolimab. The paper covers the monotherapy dose-escalation part of the phase I ivuxolimab trial, which included N ≈ 57 patients.

The trial excluded patients who had a history of autoimmune disease or who were on systemic immunosuppression. In every dose cohort, peripheral blood was drawn for TCR sequencing at baseline, cycle 4 day 1, and cycle 7 day 1. The samples were taken from a phase I, first-in-human, multicenter, open-label dose-escalation trial of ivuxolimab. Adults with locally advanced or metastatic head and neck squamous cell, hepatocellular, melanoma or renal cell carcinoma were enrolled in the trial. Before TCR sequencing, CD4+ T cells and CD8+ T cells were sorted from peripheral blood as separate populations. A word on this clone: Its antigen specificity is not known. Base qualities are not recorded, but no much larger clone differs from it by a single base.

Trimming removed 2 bases from V and 1 base from J, leaving 8 bases between the germline ends. The germline V gene (reference sequence) yields MNHNY for CDR1 and SVGAGI for CDR2. The CDR3 numbers 14 residues from cysteine through phenylalanine. Only the CDR3 DNA is retained, 42 bases long and in frame from the first base. Summary of the overall study and its limitations: Low levels of normalized T-cell clonal expansion were also seen in some patients who did not respond. At doses of 0.1 to 3.0 mg/kg, clonal expansion of both CD4+ and CD8+ blood T cells was observed from baseline to week 6. In partial responders in the 0.1-3.0 mg/kg groups, normalized peripheral clonal expansion was found to be among the lowest, especially among CD8+ T cells. After ivuxolimab, CD8+ T cells had more expanded clones than CD4+ T cells on average. The antigen specificity of the clonally expanded peripheral T cells was not determined.

To sequence the TCRbeta CDR3 region, genomic DNA was isolated from the sorted cells. The immunoSEQ Assay was used to sequence the TCRbeta CDR3 regions. The clones in this table, taken by TCRdb from immuneACCESS, are in-frame only. Not every clone is retained; where verified, under half of the shortfall comes from an unresolved V gene, and the cause of the rest is unknown. The sample table holds approximately 76,000 clones, of which roughly 90% were seen once. The top ten clones comprise roughly 10% of the sample. The source is an adult with an advanced solid tumor such as melanoma, head and neck, liver or kidney cancer. The sequencing here drew on CD4+ or CD8+ T cells sorted from blood, taken in a trial of the OX40 agonist ivuxolimab. The V gene is TRBV6-6 and the J gene is TRBJ1-1, with a tentative D gene TRBD1 over 6 matching bases. The DNA sequence reads TGTGCCAGCAGTTACCAGGGGTGGAACACTGAAGCTTTCTTT. It translates as CASSYQGWNTEAFF.